The rows below give T cell receptor beta chains drawn from one sample of a study of cytomegalovirus exposure and HLA in healthy donors. The protocol was immunoSEQ multiplex PCR, while the TCRdb copy is restricted to in-frame clones and leaves out a portion. This sample carries 150,000 or so clones, with 1% to 1.5% going to the ten biggest clones. The sequencing input was PBMCs. Receptor source: a woman between 55 and 75 years old in good health and CMV-seronegative. CDR3s include the opening cysteine and the closing phenylalanine or tryptophan. Each record gives: J gene, D gene, V gene, CDR3 DNA, CDR3 protein. The D gene is left open where the match is weak.

j_call: TRBJ1-6; d_call: TRBD1; v_call: TRBV5-5; cdr3_nt: TGTGCCAGCAGCCCCCGGGACAGGGGGCCATACTCCTATAATTCACCCCTCCACTTT; cdr3_aa: CASSPRDRGPYSYNSPLHF
j_call: TRBJ2-1; d_call: TRBD1; v_call: TRBV4-2; cdr3_nt: TGTGCCAGCCAGCCGGGGCAGGGGGCTTACAATGAGCAGTTCTTC; cdr3_aa: CASQPGQGAYNEQFF
j_call: TRBJ2-3; d_call: .; v_call: TRBV29-1; cdr3_nt: TGCAGCGTTGCCAAGAGTACTAGAATAGATACGCAGTATTTT; cdr3_aa: CSVAKSTRIDTQYF
j_call: TRBJ2-7; d_call: TRBD1; v_call: TRBV7-9; cdr3_nt: TGTGCCAGCAGCTTAGTAGGACAGGAATCGAACGAGCAGTACTTC; cdr3_aa: CASSLVGQESNEQYF
j_call: TRBJ1-1; d_call: .; v_call: TRBV7-8; cdr3_nt: TGTGCCAGCAGCTTAGCAAGACGGAGGTTGACTGAAGCTTTCTTT; cdr3_aa: CASSLARRRLTEAFF
j_call: TRBJ2-3; d_call: TRBD1; v_call: TRBV27; cdr3_nt: TGTGCCAGCAGTTTATGGGACAGGGAATCAGATACGCAGTATTTT; cdr3_aa: CASSLWDRESDTQYF
j_call: TRBJ1-5; d_call: .; v_call: TRBV19; cdr3_nt: TGTGCCAGTAGTATAATGCCCCCCGGGGAACGGTCCCAGCATTTT; cdr3_aa: CASSIMPPGERSQHF
j_call: TRBJ1-1; d_call: .; v_call: TRBV19; cdr3_nt: TGTGCCAGTAGTATTATACTTCTCCAAACTGAAGCTTTCTTT; cdr3_aa: CASSIILLQTEAFF
j_call: TRBJ1-1; d_call: .; v_call: TRBV5-5; cdr3_nt: TGTGCCAGCAGCTTGATATTGACAGTGAACACTGAAGCTTTCTTT; cdr3_aa: CASSLILTVNTEAFF
j_call: TRBJ2-1; d_call: TRBD2; v_call: TRBV10-1; cdr3_nt: TGCGCCAGCGGGACTAGCGGCGATGAGCAGTTCTTC; cdr3_aa: CASGTSGDEQFF
j_call: TRBJ1-1; d_call: .; v_call: TRBV27; cdr3_nt: TGTGCCAGCAGTTTATCGGCCCTCACTGAAGCTTTCTTT; cdr3_aa: CASSLSALTEAFF
j_call: TRBJ1-2; d_call: TRBD1; v_call: TRBV19; cdr3_nt: TGTGCCAGTAGTATCAGACAGGGGTCCTATGGCTACACCTTC; cdr3_aa: CASSIRQGSYGYTF
j_call: TRBJ2-3; d_call: TRBD2; v_call: TRBV18; cdr3_nt: TGTGCCAGCTCACCACCAGGCACTAGCGGGGGTGATACGCAGTATTTT; cdr3_aa: CASSPPGTSGGDTQYF
j_call: TRBJ2-3; d_call: .; v_call: TRBV7-3; cdr3_nt: TGTGCCAGCAGCTTTCTGTCGGGAGGCACAGATACGCAGTATTTT; cdr3_aa: CASSFLSGGTDTQYF
j_call: TRBJ2-7; d_call: .; v_call: TRBV9; cdr3_nt: TGTGCCAGCAGCTTGGTGGTCTCAGGGATCAACGAGCAGTACTTC; cdr3_aa: CASSLVVSGINEQYF
j_call: TRBJ2-5; d_call: .; v_call: TRBV15; cdr3_nt: TGTGCCACCAGCGGGGCCGCTCCCCAAGAGACCCAGTACTTC; cdr3_aa: CATSGAAPQETQYF
j_call: TRBJ2-7; d_call: .; v_call: TRBV5-4; cdr3_nt: TGTGCCAGCAGCTTGGGATGGGGGCAATCCTACGAGCAGTACTTC; cdr3_aa: CASSLGWGQSYEQYF
j_call: TRBJ1-2; d_call: .; v_call: TRBV6-6; cdr3_nt: TGTGCCAGCAGTAGACCTCAGGGGAAGGACTATGGCTACACCTTC; cdr3_aa: CASSRPQGKDYGYTF
j_call: TRBJ2-7; d_call: TRBD2; v_call: TRBV5-1; cdr3_nt: TGCGCCAGCAGTAGTACCCTAGCGGGGGCGCTCCGGGACGAGCAGTACTTC; cdr3_aa: CASSSTLAGALRDEQYF
j_call: TRBJ2-2; d_call: TRBD2; v_call: TRBV14; cdr3_nt: TGTGCCAGCAGCCAAGATCGCGGGGGATGGTTGAACACCGGGGAGCTGTTTTTT; cdr3_aa: CASSQDRGGWLNTGELFF
j_call: TRBJ1-6; d_call: TRBD1; v_call: TRBV7-9; cdr3_nt: TGTGCCAGCAGTCCAACAGGGGCCGAAGGATCACCCCTCCACTTT; cdr3_aa: CASSPTGAEGSPLHF
j_call: TRBJ2-1; d_call: .; v_call: TRBV18; cdr3_nt: TGTGCCAGCTCACCGACAGGAAACAATGAGCAGTTCTTC; cdr3_aa: CASSPTGNNEQFF
j_call: TRBJ1-1; d_call: .; v_call: TRBV2; cdr3_nt: TGTGCCAGCGGGCGAGGAGGGATCACTGAAGCTTTCTTT; cdr3_aa: CASGRGGITEAFF
j_call: TRBJ2-1; d_call: .; v_call: TRBV2; cdr3_nt: TGTGCCAGCCGTCTAGGCTTTTACAATGAGCAGTTCTTC; cdr3_aa: CASRLGFYNEQFF
j_call: TRBJ2-2; d_call: TRBD2; v_call: TRBV5-5; cdr3_nt: TGTGCCAGCAGCCCTCGACTAGCGGGGGCTACCGGGGAGCTGTTTTTT; cdr3_aa: CASSPRLAGATGELFF
j_call: TRBJ1-6; d_call: .; v_call: TRBV19; cdr3_nt: TGTGCCAGTAGTATATCCGACAGTACGTCCTCACCCCTCCACTTT; cdr3_aa: CASSISDSTSSPLHF
j_call: TRBJ1-1; d_call: .; v_call: TRBV27; cdr3_nt: TGTGCCAGCAGTTTAGCAGGGGACACTGAAGCTTTCTTT; cdr3_aa: CASSLAGDTEAFF
j_call: TRBJ2-3; d_call: .; v_call: TRBV28; cdr3_nt: TGTGCCAGCAGCGGCGAGGGCACAGATACGCAGTATTTT; cdr3_aa: CASSGEGTDTQYF
j_call: TRBJ2-3; d_call: TRBD1; v_call: TRBV29-1; cdr3_nt: TGCAGCGTTGGCAGGGGGCGCACAGATACGCAGTATTTT; cdr3_aa: CSVGRGRTDTQYF
j_call: TRBJ2-7; d_call: TRBD1; v_call: TRBV11-2; cdr3_nt: TGTGCCAGCAGCGGCGGGACAGGTCGTCCCTACGAGCAGTACTTC; cdr3_aa: CASSGGTGRPYEQYF
j_call: TRBJ1-4; d_call: TRBD1; v_call: TRBV2; cdr3_nt: TGTGCCAGCAGCCAGGGACAGCTTGAAAAACTGTTTTTT; cdr3_aa: CASSQGQLEKLFF
j_call: TRBJ1-1; d_call: TRBD1; v_call: TRBV18; cdr3_nt: TGTGCCAGCTCACAATCCTCAGGGGGGAACACTGAAGCTTTCTTT; cdr3_aa: CASSQSSGGNTEAFF
j_call: TRBJ2-7; d_call: TRBD2; v_call: TRBV7-9; cdr3_nt: TGTGCCAGCAGCTTTGGCGGGGGGCCAAACGAGCAGTACTTC; cdr3_aa: CASSFGGGPNEQYF
j_call: TRBJ2-7; d_call: .; v_call: TRBV2; cdr3_nt: TGTGCCAGCTTCGGGGGGCTCGAGCAGTACTTC; cdr3_aa: CASFGGLEQYF
j_call: TRBJ1-1; d_call: .; v_call: TRBV29-1; cdr3_nt: TGCAGCGTTGGATATGATCAGGCCACTGAAGCTTTCTTT; cdr3_aa: CSVGYDQATEAFF
j_call: TRBJ2-3; d_call: .; v_call: TRBV6-5; cdr3_nt: TGTGCCAGCAGGGTAGGCGACAGGGATACGCAGTATTTT; cdr3_aa: CASRVGDRDTQYF
j_call: TRBJ2-3; d_call: .; v_call: TRBV5-1; cdr3_nt: TGCGCCAGCAGCTCGACGGGACATATCACAGATACGCAGTATTTT; cdr3_aa: CASSSTGHITDTQYF
j_call: TRBJ1-4; d_call: TRBD1; v_call: TRBV15; cdr3_nt: TGTGCCACCAGTGGGGACAGCAAAAAACTGTTTTTT; cdr3_aa: CATSGDSKKLFF
j_call: TRBJ2-7; d_call: TRBD1; v_call: TRBV2; cdr3_nt: TGTGCCAGCGAAACCCGGGACAGGGTACCCTACGAGCAGTACTTC; cdr3_aa: CASETRDRVPYEQYF
j_call: TRBJ2-5; d_call: TRBD1; v_call: TRBV11-2; cdr3_nt: TGTGCCAGCAGCCCATCGACAGGGCCAGCGACCCAGTACTTC; cdr3_aa: CASSPSTGPATQYF
j_call: TRBJ2-5; d_call: .; v_call: TRBV5-1; cdr3_nt: TGCGCCAGCAGCTTGGGACTGTCGGGGGAGACCCAGTACTTC; cdr3_aa: CASSLGLSGETQYF
j_call: TRBJ2-1; d_call: TRBD2; v_call: TRBV27; cdr3_nt: TGTGCCAGCAGTTGGACCCAAGCGGGAAGCTCCTACAATGAGCAGTTCTTC; cdr3_aa: CASSWTQAGSSYNEQFF
j_call: TRBJ1-4; d_call: TRBD1; v_call: TRBV5-1; cdr3_nt: TGCGCCAGCAGCTTGGTGGCAGGGGGACCTAATGAAAAACTGTTTTTT; cdr3_aa: CASSLVAGGPNEKLFF
j_call: TRBJ2-1; d_call: TRBD2; v_call: TRBV7-2; cdr3_nt: TGTGCCAGCAGCTACCGGACTAGCGGGGGAGGGGAGCAGTTCTTC; cdr3_aa: CASSYRTSGGGEQFF
j_call: TRBJ1-5; d_call: TRBD1; v_call: TRBV10-3; cdr3_nt: TGTGCCATCAGTAGGGGACAGGGCGGCAATCAGCCCCAGCATTTT; cdr3_aa: CAISRGQGGNQPQHF
j_call: TRBJ2-7; d_call: TRBD1; v_call: TRBV11-3; cdr3_nt: TGTGCCAGCAGCTTAACGGGACAGGGCGCCGAGCAGTACTTC; cdr3_aa: CASSLTGQGAEQYF
j_call: TRBJ1-1; d_call: .; v_call: TRBV19; cdr3_nt: TGTGCCAGTAGGTGGGGGGACTATGAAGCTTTCTTT; cdr3_aa: CASRWGDYEAFF
j_call: TRBJ2-2; d_call: TRBD2; v_call: TRBV4-3; cdr3_nt: TGCGCCAGCAGCCTAGCGGGGGCTTTCACCGGGGAGCTGTTTTTT; cdr3_aa: CASSLAGAFTGELFF
j_call: TRBJ2-7; d_call: TRBD2; v_call: TRBV5-1; cdr3_nt: TGCGCCAGCAGCTTGGGATCCGGACTAGCGGGGGCGTCCTACGAGCAGTACTTC; cdr3_aa: CASSLGSGLAGASYEQYF
j_call: TRBJ1-3; d_call: TRBD1; v_call: TRBV2; cdr3_nt: TGTGCCAGCAGTACGGACAGGTTCGGAAACACCATATATTTT; cdr3_aa: CASSTDRFGNTIYF
j_call: TRBJ2-7; d_call: TRBD2; v_call: TRBV29-1; cdr3_nt: TGCAGCGTGCCGGGACTAGCGGGAGGAAGAGACGAGCAGTACTTC; cdr3_aa: CSVPGLAGGRDEQYF
j_call: TRBJ2-4; d_call: .; v_call: TRBV4-3; cdr3_nt: TGCGCCAGCAGCCAAGATAGGCAGGGGAAAAACATTCAGTACTTC; cdr3_aa: CASSQDRQGKNIQYF
j_call: TRBJ1-1; d_call: .; v_call: TRBV4-2; cdr3_nt: TGTGCCAGCAGCCAAGTCTCGGGGGGGAACACTGAAGCTTTCTTT; cdr3_aa: CASSQVSGGNTEAFF